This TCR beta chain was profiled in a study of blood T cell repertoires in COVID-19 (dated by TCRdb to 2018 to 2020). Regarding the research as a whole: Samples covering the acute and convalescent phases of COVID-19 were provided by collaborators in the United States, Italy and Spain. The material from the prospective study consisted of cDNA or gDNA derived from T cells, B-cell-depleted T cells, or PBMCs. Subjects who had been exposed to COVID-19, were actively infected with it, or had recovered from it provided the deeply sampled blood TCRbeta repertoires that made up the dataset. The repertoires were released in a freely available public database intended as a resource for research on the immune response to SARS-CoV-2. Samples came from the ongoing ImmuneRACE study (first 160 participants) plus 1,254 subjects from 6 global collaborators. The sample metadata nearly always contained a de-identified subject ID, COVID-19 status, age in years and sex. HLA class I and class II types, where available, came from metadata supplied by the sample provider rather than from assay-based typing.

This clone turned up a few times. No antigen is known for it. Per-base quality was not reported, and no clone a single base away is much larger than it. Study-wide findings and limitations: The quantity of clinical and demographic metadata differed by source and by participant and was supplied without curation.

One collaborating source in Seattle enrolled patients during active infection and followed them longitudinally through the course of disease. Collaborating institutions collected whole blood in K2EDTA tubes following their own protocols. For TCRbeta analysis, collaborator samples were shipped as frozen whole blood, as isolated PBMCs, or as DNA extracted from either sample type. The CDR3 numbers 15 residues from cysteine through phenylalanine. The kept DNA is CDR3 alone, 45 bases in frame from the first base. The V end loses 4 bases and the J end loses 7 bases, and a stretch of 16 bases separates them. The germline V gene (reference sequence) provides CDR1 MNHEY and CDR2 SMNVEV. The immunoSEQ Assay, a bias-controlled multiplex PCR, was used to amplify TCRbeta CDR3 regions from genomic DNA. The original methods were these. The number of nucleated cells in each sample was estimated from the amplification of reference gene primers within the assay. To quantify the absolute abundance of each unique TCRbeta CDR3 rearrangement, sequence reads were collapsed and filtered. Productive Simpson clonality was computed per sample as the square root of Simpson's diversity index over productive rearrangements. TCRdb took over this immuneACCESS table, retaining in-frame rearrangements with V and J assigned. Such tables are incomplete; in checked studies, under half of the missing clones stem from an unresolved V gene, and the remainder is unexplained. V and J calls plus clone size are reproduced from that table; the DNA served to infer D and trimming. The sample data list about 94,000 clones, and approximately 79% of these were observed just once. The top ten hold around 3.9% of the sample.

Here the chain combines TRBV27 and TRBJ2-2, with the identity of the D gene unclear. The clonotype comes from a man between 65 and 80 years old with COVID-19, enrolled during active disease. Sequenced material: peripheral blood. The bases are TGTGCCAGCAGTTATAAGCCACCAAGTGACGGGGAGCTGTTTTTT. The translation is CASSYKPPSDGELFF.